The clone carrying this T cell receptor (beta chain) appeared once. Its matching antigen is unknown. This sample is part of a study of cytomegalovirus exposure and HLA in healthy donors. Researchers ran the PCR with 60 Vbeta and 13 Jbeta primers. The method was immunoSEQ multiplex PCR; TCRdb's version includes in-frame clones alone and lacks a portion of them. The profile shows 120,000 or so clones, roughly four fifths of them singletons. General study results and limits: A reported reduction in N-insertions relative to the approximately 640-donor mean was seen in an Asian-associated ancestry cluster in a later analysis.

Deletions cut 1 base from V and 1 base from J, with 4 bases between. Per germline, CDR1 SEHNR and CDR2 FQNEAQ (reference sequence). The CDR3 runs 13 residues. The chain combines TRBV7-9 with TRBJ2-5; D uncertain. The TCR was taken from a woman aged 25 to 39 in good health and CMV-seronegative. Sequencing was carried out using PBMCs. CDR3 DNA sequence: TGTGCCAGCAGCTTAGGAGGCCAAGAGACCCAGTACTTC. It yields the protein CASSLGGQETQYF.